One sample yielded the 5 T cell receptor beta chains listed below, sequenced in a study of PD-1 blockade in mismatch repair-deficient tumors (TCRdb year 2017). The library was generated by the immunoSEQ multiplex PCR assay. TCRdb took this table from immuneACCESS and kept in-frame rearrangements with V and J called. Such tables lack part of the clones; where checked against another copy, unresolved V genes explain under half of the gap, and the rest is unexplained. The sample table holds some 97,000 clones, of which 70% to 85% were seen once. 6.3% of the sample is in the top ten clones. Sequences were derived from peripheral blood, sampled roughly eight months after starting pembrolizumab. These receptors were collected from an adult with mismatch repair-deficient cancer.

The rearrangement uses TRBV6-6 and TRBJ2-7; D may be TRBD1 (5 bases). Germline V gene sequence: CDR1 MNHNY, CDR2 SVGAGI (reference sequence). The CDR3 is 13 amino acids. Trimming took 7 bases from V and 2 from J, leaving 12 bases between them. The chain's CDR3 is CASTHRQTYEQYF. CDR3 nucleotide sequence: TGTGCCAGCACTCACAGACAGACCTACGAGCAGTACTTC.

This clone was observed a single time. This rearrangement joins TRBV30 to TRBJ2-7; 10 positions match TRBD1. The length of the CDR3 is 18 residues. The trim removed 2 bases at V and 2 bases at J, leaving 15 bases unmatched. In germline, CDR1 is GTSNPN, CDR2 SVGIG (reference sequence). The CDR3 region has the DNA TGTGCCTGGAGTAGCTCGGGACAGGGGCGCCAATACCCCTACGAGCAGTACTTC. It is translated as CAWSSSGQGRQYPYEQYF.

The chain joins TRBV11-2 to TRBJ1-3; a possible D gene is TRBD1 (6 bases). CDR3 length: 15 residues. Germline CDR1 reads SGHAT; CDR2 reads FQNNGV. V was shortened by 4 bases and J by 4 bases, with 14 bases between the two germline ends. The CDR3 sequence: CASSSGAGRGNTIYF. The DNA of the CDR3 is TGTGCCAGCAGCTCGGGGGCGGGACGAGGAAACACCATATATTTT.

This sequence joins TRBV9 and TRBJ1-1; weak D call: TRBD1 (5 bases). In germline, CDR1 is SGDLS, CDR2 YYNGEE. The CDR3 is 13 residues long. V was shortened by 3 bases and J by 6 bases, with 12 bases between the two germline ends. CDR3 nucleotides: TGTGCCAGCAGCGCACCCGGGACTTCTGAAGCTTTCTTT. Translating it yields CASSAPGTSEAFF.

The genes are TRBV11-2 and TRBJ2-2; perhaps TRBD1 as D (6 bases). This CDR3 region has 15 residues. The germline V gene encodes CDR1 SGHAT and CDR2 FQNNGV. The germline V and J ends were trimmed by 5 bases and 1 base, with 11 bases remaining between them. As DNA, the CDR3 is TGTGCCAGCAGCGCCCTAGGGGGGAACACCGGGGAGCTGTTTTTT. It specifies CASSALGGNTGELFF.